What follows describes a single T cell receptor (beta chain). Its antigen is undetermined. Trimming at V came to 0 bases and at J to 4 bases, leaving 13 bases not matched to a gene. This CDR3 is 18 amino acids long. CDR1 is SGHNT and CDR2 is YYREEE in the germline V gene (reference sequence). The data were obtained in a study of cytomegalovirus exposure and HLA in healthy donors. General study findings and limits: A few V segments could not be told apart, such as TRBV6-2 and TRBV6-3, and were left out. Earlier results showed most TCR beta V segments being productive about 87% or about 30% of the time.

The PCR ran on 60 Vbeta and 13 Jbeta primers. TCRdb keeps only in-frame clones here, not all; method: immunoSEQ multiplex PCR. Of 100,000 to 150,000 clones listed, approximately 73% are singletons. The source of this sequence is a man in his 60s in good health and CMV-seropositive. V gene TRBV5-4 combines with J gene TRBJ1-1; 9 nucleotides line up with TRBD1. Sample: PBMCs. The chain's CDR3 is CASSLGGTGLIVGTEAFF. The CDR3 DNA sequence: TGTGCCAGCAGCTTGGGGGGGACAGGGTTGATTGTAGGCACTGAAGCTTTCTTT.